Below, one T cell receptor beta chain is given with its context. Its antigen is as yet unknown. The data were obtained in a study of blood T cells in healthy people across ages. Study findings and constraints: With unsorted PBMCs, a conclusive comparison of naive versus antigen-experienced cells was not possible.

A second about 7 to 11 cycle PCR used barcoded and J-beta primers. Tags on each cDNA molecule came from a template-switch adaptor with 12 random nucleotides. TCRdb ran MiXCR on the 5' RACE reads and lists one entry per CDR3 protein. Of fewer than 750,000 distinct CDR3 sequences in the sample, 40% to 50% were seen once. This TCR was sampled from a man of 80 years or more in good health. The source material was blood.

In nucleotides, the CDR3 is TGTGCCAGCAGTCCCCGGGACGGTGGGTCCGGGGAGCTGTTTTTT. Residues: CASSPRDGGSGELFF. The rearrangement links TRBV6-5 to TRBJ2-2; TRBD1 or TRBD2 may be the D gene (5 bases each). Germline assignment: CDR1 MNHEY and CDR2 SVGAGI. V lost 5 bases, J lost 6 bases, and 16 bases lay in between. This CDR3 has 15 residues.